This T cell receptor beta chain is drawn from a study of T cells after posttransplantation cyclophosphamide. Study-level findings and limits: After PTCy, TRB diversity resembled that of CNI/methotrexate controls. Blood and skin or GI T cell repertoires showed limited TRB overlap. Donor-recipient repertoire similarity was low at 1-2 months, rising over year one.

This clone was counted once. Its target is unknown. The protocol was immunoSEQ multiplex PCR, while the TCRdb copy is restricted to in-frame clones and leaves out a portion. This table lists 25 to 35 clones. Busulfan-fludarabine conditioning, marrow transplant, and cyclophosphamide on days +3 and +4 were administered. Skin and gastrointestinal biopsies from GVHD evaluation were retrospectively TRB-sequenced from extracted DNA. This CDR3 has 14 amino acids. V dropped 7 bases and J dropped 7; count of bases not matched to a gene: 10. CDR1 and CDR2 (germline): LNHDA, SQIVND (reference sequence). Source: skin tissue, taken roughly 39 days after allogeneic stem cell transplant with posttransplant cyclophosphamide. The TCR was taken from a male patient between 45 and 59 years old who received an allogeneic stem cell transplant from a related donor and was CMV-positive. Some T cells may arise from the graft donor. The chain recombines TRBV19 with TRBJ2-7; 10 bases are a match to TRBD1. In DNA form, the CDR3 reads TGTGCCAGTATCTGGGACAGGGGCACGAGGGAGCAGTACTTC. Translation: CASIWDRGTREQYF.